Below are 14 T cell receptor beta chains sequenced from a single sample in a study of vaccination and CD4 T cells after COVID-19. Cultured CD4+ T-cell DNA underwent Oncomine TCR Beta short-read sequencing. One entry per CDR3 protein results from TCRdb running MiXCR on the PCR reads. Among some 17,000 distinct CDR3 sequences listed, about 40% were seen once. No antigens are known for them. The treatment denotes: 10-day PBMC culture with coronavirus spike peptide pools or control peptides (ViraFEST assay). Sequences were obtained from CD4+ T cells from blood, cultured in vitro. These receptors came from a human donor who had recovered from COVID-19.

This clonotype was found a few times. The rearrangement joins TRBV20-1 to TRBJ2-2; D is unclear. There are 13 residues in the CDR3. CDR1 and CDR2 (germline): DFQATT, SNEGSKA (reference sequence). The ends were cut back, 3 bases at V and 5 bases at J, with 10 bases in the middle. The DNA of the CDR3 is TGCAGTGCTAGTAGTCCGTCGACCGGGGAGCTGTTTTTT. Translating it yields CSASSPSTGELFF.

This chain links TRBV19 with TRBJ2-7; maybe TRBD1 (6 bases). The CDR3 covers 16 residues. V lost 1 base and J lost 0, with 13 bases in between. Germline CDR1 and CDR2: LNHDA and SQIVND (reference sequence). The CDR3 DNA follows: TGTGCCAGTAGTATAGTCCGCAGGGGCGGCTCCTACGAGCAGTACTTC. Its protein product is CASSIVRRGGSYEQYF.

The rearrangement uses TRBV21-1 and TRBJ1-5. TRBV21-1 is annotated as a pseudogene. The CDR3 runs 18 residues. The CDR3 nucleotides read TGTGCCAGCAGCGGAGGAGTAGTGGAGGGGACCCACAATCAGCCCCAGCATTTT. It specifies CASSGGVVEGTHNQPQHF.

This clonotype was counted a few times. In nucleotides, the CDR3 is TGTGCCAGCAGGGGCGGGAGGTCGACCTACAATGAGCAGTTCTTC. It yields the protein CASRGGRSTYNEQFF. The chain combines TRBV2 with TRBJ2-1; 8 bases are shared with TRBD2. The CDR3 extends over 15 amino acids. CDR1 is SNHLY and CDR2 is FYNNEI in the germline V gene. Germline trimming cut 6 bases from V and 2 bases from J; bases unmatched to any gene: 6.

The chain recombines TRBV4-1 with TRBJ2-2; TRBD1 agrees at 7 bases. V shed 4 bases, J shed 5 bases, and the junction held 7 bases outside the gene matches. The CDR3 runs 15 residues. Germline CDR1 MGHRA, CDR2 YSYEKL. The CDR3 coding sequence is TGCGCCAGCAGCCGCCGGACAGGTTGGACCGGGGAGCTGTTTTTT. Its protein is CASSRRTGWTGELFF.

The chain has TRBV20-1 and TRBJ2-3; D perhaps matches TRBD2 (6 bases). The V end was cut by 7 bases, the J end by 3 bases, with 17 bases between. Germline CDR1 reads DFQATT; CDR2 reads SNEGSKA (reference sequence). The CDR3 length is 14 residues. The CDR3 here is CSVVPGTPTDTQYF. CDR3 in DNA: TGCAGTGTCGTACCCGGGACTCCTACAGATACGCAGTATTTT.

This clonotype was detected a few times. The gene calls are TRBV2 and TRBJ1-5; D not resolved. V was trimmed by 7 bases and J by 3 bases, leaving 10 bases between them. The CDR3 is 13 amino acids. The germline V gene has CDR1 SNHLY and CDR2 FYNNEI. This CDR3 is CASTRNDNQPQHF. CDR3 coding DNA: TGTGCCAGCACCAGGAATGACAATCAGCCCCAGCATTTT.

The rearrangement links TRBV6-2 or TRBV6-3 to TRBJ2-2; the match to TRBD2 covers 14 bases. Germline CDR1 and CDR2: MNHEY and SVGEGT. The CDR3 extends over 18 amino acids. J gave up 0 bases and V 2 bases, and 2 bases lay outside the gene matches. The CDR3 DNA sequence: TGTGCCAGCAGTTACCCGGGACTAGCGGGAGCGAACACCGGGGAGCTGTTTTTT. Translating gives CASSYPGLAGANTGELFF.

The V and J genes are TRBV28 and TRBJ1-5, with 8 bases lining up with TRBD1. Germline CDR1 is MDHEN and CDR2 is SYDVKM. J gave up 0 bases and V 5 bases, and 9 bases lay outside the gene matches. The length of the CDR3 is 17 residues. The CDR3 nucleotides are TGTGCCAGCAGTCAAACGGACAGGGCATTTAGCAATCAGCCCCAGCATTTT. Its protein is CASSQTDRAFSNQPQHF.

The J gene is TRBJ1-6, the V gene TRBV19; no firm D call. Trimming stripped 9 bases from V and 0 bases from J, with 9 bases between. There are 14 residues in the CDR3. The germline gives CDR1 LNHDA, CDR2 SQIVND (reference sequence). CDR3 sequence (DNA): TGTGCCAGCGGGAGGACCTCCTATAATTCACCCCTCCACTTT. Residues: CASGRTSYNSPLHF.

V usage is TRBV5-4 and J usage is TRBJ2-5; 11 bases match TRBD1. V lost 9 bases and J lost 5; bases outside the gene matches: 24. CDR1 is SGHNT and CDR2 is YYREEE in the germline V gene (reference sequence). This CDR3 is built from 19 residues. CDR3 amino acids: CATNSDRGRGGSKGETQYF. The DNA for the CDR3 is TGTGCCACCAATTCGGACAGGGGGCGTGGCGGGAGCAAGGGGGAGACCCAGTACTTC.

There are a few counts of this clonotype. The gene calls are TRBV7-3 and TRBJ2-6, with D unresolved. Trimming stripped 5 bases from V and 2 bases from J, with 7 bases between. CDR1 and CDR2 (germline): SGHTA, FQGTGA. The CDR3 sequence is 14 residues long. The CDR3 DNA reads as TGTGCCAGCAGCCTATGGGCTGGGGCCAACGTCCTGACTTTC. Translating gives CASSLWAGANVLTF.

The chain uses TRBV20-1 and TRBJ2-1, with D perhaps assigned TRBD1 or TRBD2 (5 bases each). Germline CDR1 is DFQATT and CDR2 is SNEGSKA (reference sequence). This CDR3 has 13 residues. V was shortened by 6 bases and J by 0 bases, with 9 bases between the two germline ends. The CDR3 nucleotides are TGCAGTGCGGGGGAAAGCTCCTACAATGAGCAGTTCTTC. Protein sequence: CSAGESSYNEQFF.

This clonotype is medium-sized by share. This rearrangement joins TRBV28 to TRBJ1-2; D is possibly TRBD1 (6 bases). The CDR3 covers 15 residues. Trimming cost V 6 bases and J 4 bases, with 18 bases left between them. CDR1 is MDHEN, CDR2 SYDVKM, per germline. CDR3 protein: CASSYLSQGSYGYTF. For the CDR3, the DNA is TGTGCCAGCAGCTACTTAAGTCAGGGGAGCTATGGCTACACCTTC.